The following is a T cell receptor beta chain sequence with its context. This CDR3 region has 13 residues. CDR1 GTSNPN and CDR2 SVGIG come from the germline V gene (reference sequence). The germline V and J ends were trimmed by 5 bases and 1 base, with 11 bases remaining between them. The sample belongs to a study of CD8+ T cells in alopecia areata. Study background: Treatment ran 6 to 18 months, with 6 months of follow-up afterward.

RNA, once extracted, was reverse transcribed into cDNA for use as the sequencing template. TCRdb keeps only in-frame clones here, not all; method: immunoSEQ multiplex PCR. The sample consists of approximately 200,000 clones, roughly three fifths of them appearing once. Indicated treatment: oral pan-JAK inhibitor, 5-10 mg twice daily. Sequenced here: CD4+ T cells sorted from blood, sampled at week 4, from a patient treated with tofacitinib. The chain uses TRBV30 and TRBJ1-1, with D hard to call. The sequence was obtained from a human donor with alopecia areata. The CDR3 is CAWRKLTNTEAFF. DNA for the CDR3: TGTGCCTGGCGAAAGCTGACGAACACTGAAGCTTTCTTT.